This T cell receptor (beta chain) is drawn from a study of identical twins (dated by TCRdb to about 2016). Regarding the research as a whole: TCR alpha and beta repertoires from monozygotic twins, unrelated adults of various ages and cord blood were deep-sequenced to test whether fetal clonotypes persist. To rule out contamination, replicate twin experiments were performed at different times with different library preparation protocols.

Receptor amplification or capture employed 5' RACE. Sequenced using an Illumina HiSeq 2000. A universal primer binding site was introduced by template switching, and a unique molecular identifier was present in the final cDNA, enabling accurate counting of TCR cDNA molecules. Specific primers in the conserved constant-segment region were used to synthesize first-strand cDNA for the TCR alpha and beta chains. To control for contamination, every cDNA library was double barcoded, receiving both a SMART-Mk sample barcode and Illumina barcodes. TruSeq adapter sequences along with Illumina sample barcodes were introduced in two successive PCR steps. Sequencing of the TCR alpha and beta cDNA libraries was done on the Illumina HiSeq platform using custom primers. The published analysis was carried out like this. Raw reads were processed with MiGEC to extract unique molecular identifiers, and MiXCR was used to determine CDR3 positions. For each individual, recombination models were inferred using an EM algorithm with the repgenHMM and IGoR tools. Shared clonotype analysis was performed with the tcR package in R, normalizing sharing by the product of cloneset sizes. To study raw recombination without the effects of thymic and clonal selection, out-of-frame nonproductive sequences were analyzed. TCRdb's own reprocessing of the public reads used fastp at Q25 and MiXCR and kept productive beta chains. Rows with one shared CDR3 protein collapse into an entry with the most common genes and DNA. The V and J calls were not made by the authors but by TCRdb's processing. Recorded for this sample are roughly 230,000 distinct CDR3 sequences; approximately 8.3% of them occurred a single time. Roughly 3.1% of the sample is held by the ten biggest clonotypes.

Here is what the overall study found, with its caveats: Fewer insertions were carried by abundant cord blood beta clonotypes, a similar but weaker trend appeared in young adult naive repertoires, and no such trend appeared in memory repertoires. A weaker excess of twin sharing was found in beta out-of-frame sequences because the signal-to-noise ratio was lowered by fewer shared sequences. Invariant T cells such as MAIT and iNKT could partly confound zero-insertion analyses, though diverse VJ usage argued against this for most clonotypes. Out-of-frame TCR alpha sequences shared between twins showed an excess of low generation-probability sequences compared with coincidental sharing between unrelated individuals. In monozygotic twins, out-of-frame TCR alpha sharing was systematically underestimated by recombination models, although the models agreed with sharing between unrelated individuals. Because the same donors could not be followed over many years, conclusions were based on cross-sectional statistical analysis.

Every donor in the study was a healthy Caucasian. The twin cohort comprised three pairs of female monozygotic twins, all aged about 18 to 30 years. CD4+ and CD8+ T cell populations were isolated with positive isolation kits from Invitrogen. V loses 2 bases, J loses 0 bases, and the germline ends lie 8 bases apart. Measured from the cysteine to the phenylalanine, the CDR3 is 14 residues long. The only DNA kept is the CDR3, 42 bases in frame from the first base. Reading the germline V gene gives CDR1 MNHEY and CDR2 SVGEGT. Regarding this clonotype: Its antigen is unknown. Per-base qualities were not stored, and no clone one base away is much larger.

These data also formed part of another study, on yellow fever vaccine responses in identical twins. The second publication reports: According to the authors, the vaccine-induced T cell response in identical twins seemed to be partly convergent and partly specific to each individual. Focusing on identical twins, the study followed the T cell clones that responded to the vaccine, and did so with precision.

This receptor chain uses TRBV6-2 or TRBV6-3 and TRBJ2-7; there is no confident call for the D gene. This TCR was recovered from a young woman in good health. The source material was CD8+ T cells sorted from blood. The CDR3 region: CASSYHSSSYEQYF. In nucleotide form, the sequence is TGTGCCAGCAGTTACCATTCGAGCTCCTACGAGCAGTACTTC.